Shown below are 27 T cell receptor beta chains from a single sample sequenced in a study of cytomegalovirus exposure and HLA in healthy donors. The PCR was carried out with 60 Vbeta primers and 13 Jbeta primers. Clones were sequenced by immunoSEQ multiplex PCR, and TCRdb holds only the in-frame ones, with some missing. The table has 110,000 or so clones, around 72% seen once. Material for sequencing was PBMCs. These TCRs come from a man aged 25 to 45 in good health and CMV-seronegative.

The gene calls are TRBV6-6 and TRBJ1-6; a weak D match, TRBD1 (5 bases). The CDR3 has 15 amino acids. The ends were cut back, 9 bases at V and 6 bases at J, with 18 bases in the middle. The germline CDR1 and CDR2 sequences are MNHNY and SVGAGI (reference sequence). CDR3 coding DNA: TGTGCCAGTGGGGTGCGCGACAGCGCTAATTCACCCCTCCACTTT. As protein: CASGVRDSANSPLHF.

This clone was found a few times. The V gene is TRBV6-1, the J gene TRBJ2-7; 11 bases align to TRBD2. CDR3 length: 15 residues. V was pared by 2 bases and J by 0 bases, with 0 bases of the junction left unmatched. The germline CDR1 and CDR2 sequences are MNHNS and SASEGT. CDR3 DNA: TGTGCCAGCAGTGAACTAGCGGGGGGCTCCTACGAGCAGTACTTC. It is translated as CASSELAGGSYEQYF.

J is TRBJ2-1 and V is TRBV5-6; the D gene is possibly TRBD1 (6 bases). The germline gives CDR1 SGHDT, CDR2 YYEEEE. V was shortened by 5 bases and J by 5 bases, with 14 bases between the two germline ends. The CDR3 is 14 residues long. Here the CDR3 reads CASRQGLGNNEQFF. The CDR3 DNA follows: TGTGCCAGCAGACAGGGATTGGGGAACAATGAGCAGTTCTTC.

For the CDR3, the DNA is TGTGCCAGCAGTTTAGCGGGACAGGGAGGGGCACTGTTTTTT. It codes for CASSLAGQGGALFF. V gene TRBV28 combines with J gene TRBJ1-4; TRBD1 agrees at 9 bases. Losses at the gene ends were 2 bases for V and 13 bases for J; bases not matched to a gene: 8. The CDR3 spans 14 residues. Germline lookup yields CDR1 MDHEN and CDR2 SYDVKM.

This chain links TRBV5-4 with TRBJ2-2, with TRBD2 matching 8 bases. This CDR3 is 16 amino acids long. From germline, CDR1 is SGHNT and CDR2 YYREEE (reference sequence). J was trimmed by 7 bases and V by 4 bases; bases with no gene match: 12. CDR3 nucleotide sequence: TGTGCCAGCAGCACTCTGCCGGGGGGGCCTGACGGGGAGCTGTTTTTT. This translates into CASSTLPGGPDGELFF.

This chain uses TRBV5-1 with TRBJ1-1; D may be TRBD1 (6 bases). V was shortened by 0 bases and J by 5 bases, with 8 bases between the two germline ends. The CDR3 is 13 residues long. The germline CDR1 and CDR2 sequences are SGHRS and YFSETQ. The CDR3 region is CASSLATGTEAFF. The DNA for the CDR3 is TGCGCCAGCAGCTTGGCTACAGGGACTGAAGCTTTCTTT.

V is TRBV6-4 and J is TRBJ1-5, with a tentative D call TRBD1 (6 bases). CDR3 length: 14 amino acids. CDR1 and CDR2 from the germline V gene are MRHNA and SNTAGT. Trimming shortened V by 5 bases and J by 4 bases, and 12 bases separated the two germline ends. CDR3 nucleotides: TGTGCCAGCAGTCCTACAGGGCAAAATCAGCCCCAGCATTTT. The encoded protein is CASSPTGQNQPQHF.

The rearrangement joins TRBV7-9 to TRBJ1-3, with TRBD1 identical over 12 bases. With 5 bases clipped from V and 4 bases from J, the junction kept 6 bases outside the gene matches. The CDR3 is 16 residues long. Germline loops: CDR1 SEHNR, CDR2 FQNEAQ (reference sequence). This CDR3 is CASSPGQGASGNTIYF. CDR3 DNA sequence: TGTGCCAGCAGCCCGGGACAGGGGGCTTCCGGAAACACCATATATTTT.

The chain has TRBV28 and TRBJ2-1, with D perhaps TRBD2 (5 bases). This CDR3 contains 15 residues. Trimming shortened V by 1 base and J by 5 bases, and 12 bases separated the two germline ends. The V gene's germline CDR1 is MDHEN and CDR2 SYDVKM. The DNA of the CDR3 is TGTGCCAGCAGTTTATTCCGGACTTCTAACAATGAGCAGTTCTTC. Encoded protein: CASSLFRTSNNEQFF. The full variable domain, its missing parts supplied by reference TRBV28 and TRBJ2-1, is DVKVTQSSRYLVKRTGEKVFLECVQDMDHENMFWYRQDPGLGLRLIYFSYDVKMKEKGDIPEGYSVSREKKERFSLILESASTNQTSMYLCASSLFRTSNNEQFFGPGTRLTVL.

This clone was picked up a small number of times. This chain joins TRBV28 and TRBJ2-5, with 8 bases matching TRBD1. The CDR3 runs to 13 residues. Germline CDR1 is MDHEN and CDR2 is SYDVKM. After removal of 6 bases from V and 5 bases from J, the junction contained 5 bases not matched to a gene. In DNA, the CDR3 is TGTGCCAGCAGCCCAACAGGGGGGGAGACCCAGTACTTC. This gives the protein CASSPTGGETQYF.

The rearrangement links TRBV19 to TRBJ1-6; 10 bases align to TRBD1. CDR1 LNHDA and CDR2 SQIVND come from the germline V gene (reference sequence). The junction had 1 base not matched to a gene; V was cut back by 3 bases and J by 8 bases. The CDR3 consists of 14 residues. Here the CDR3 reads CASSIGTGDSPLHF. DNA of the CDR3: TGTGCCAGTAGTATCGGGACAGGGGATTCACCCCTCCACTTT.

About this clone: The same CDR3 is also encoded by other DNA sequences in this sample. This chain connects TRBV30 to TRBJ2-1; D is unclear. The CDR3 is 12 amino acids. The V gene's germline CDR1 is GTSNPN and CDR2 SVGIG (reference sequence). Trimming pared 1 base from V and 7 bases from J, leaving 8 bases between. The CDR3 protein is CAWSAGRNEQFF. CDR3 DNA: TGTGCCTGGAGTGCCGGCAGGAATGAGCAGTTCTTC. Using reference TRBV30 and TRBJ2-1 for the parts outside the CDR3, the full variable domain is SQTIHQWPATLVQPVGSPLSLECTVEGTSNPNLYWYRQAAGRGLQLLFYSVGIGQISSEVPQNLSASRPQDRQFILSSKKLLLSDSGFYLCAWSAGRNEQFFGPGTRLTVL.

The gene calls are TRBV28 and TRBJ2-7; D call uncertain. Germline V gene data show CDR1 as MDHEN and CDR2 as SYDVKM. The CDR3 runs to 13 residues. V was pared by 6 bases and J by 2 bases, with 11 bases between. CDR3 nucleotide sequence: TGTGCCAGCAGCGCGACTGTTACCTACGAGCAGTACTTC. Translating it yields CASSATVTYEQYF.

The genes are TRBV4-3 and TRBJ1-2; 7 bases line up with TRBD1. Germline lookup yields CDR1 LGHNA and CDR2 YSLEER. J lost 4 bases, V lost 0 bases, and 5 bases had no gene match. The CDR3 has 15 residues. The DNA for the CDR3 is TGCGCCAGCAGCCAAGATAGCGGGACAGTCTATGGCTACACCTTC. This codes for CASSQDSGTVYGYTF.

The genes are TRBV6-5 and TRBJ2-7; 11 bases are a match to TRBD2. The CDR3 is 14 amino acids. Germline V lookup: CDR1 MNHEY, CDR2 SVGAGI. With 6 bases clipped from V and 3 bases from J, the junction kept 4 bases outside the gene matches. CDR3 in amino acids: CASSTGTSGYEQYF. CDR3 sequence (DNA): TGTGCCAGCAGCACCGGGACTAGCGGCTACGAGCAGTACTTC.

The chain's CDR3 is CASSLTDSSEAFF. The DNA of the CDR3 is TGTGCCAGCAGTTTAACAGATAGTTCTGAAGCTTTCTTT. This chain uses TRBV27 with TRBJ1-1; no clear D. The CDR3 has 13 amino acids. CDR1 and CDR2 (germline): MNHEY, SMNVEV (reference sequence). V shed 2 bases and J shed 6 bases, with 10 bases lying between them.

The chain employs TRBV18 and TRBJ2-1, with 10 bases identical to TRBD1. The germline gives CDR1 KGHSH, CDR2 LQKENI. The CDR3 contains 14 residues. V lost 6 bases, J lost 12 bases, and 11 bases stayed unmatched. CDR3 sequence (DNA): TGTGCCAGCTCCCCGGGACAGGGGCTCTCGGGGCAGTTCTTC. Translating it yields CASSPGQGLSGQFF.

The CDR3 bases are TGTGCCAGCAGCGCCGGGACAAACACCTATGGCTACACCTTC. Translating it yields CASSAGTNTYGYTF. The chain joins TRBV7-2 to TRBJ1-2; D may be TRBD1 (6 bases). This CDR3 contains 14 residues. Trimming took off 5 bases at V and 4 bases at J, with 14 bases between the two ends. Germline CDR1 reads SGHTA; CDR2 reads FQGNSA.

The chain couples TRBV5-1 to TRBJ2-5, with TRBD2 identical over 8 bases. Germline assignment: CDR1 SGHRS and CDR2 YFSETQ. The CDR3 length is 14 residues. The V gene end was trimmed by 7 bases and the J gene end by 3 bases; junction bases not matched to a gene: 8. CDR3 in DNA: TGCGCCAGCGGGGGATCAGCGGGAGAAGAGACCCAGTACTTC. Translating gives CASGGSAGEETQYF. Complete variable domain (other parts from reference TRBV5-1 and TRBJ2-5): KAGVTQTPRYLIKTRGQQVTLSCSPISGHRSVSWYQQTPGQGLQFLFEYFSETQRNKGNFPGRFSGRQFSNSRSEMNVSTLELGDSALYLCASGGSAGEETQYFGPGTRLLVL.

V and J are TRBV2 and TRBJ2-1; D may be TRBD1 (6 bases). The V end lost 6 bases, the J end lost 10 bases, and 13 bases lay between the germline ends. Germline values: CDR1 SNHLY, CDR2 FYNNEI. The length of the CDR3 is 12 residues. The CDR3 loop reads CASRQDSGEQFF. CDR3 DNA: TGTGCCAGCAGGCAGGACAGTGGGGAGCAGTTCTTC.

CDR3: CSVTGANTEAFF. The CDR3, as DNA: TGCAGCGTTACAGGGGCAAACACTGAAGCTTTCTTT. The chain links TRBV29-1 to TRBJ1-1; 7 bases are shared with TRBD1. Unmatched junction bases numbered 2, after V lost 5 bases and J lost 2 bases. Germline-derived CDR1 and CDR2 are SQVTM and ANQGSEA. The CDR3 consists of 12 residues.

The chain uses TRBV6-1 and TRBJ1-2, with D uncertain. Trimming shortened V by 2 bases and J by 1 base, and 8 bases separated the two germline ends. CDR1 and CDR2 (germline): MNHNS, SASEGT. CDR3 size: 14 residues. The CDR3 protein is CASSEYEGNYGYTF. CDR3 nucleotide sequence: TGTGCCAGCAGTGAATACGAGGGTAACTATGGCTACACCTTC.

This rearrangement joins TRBV11-2 to TRBJ1-3; tentative D call: TRBD1 (6 bases). The germline gives CDR1 SGHAT, CDR2 FQNNGV. V dropped 2 bases and J dropped 0 bases, with 8 bases sitting between them. The CDR3 runs 15 residues. CDR3 DNA sequence: TGTGCCAGCAGCTTAAGGGACATCTCTGGAAACACCATATATTTT. Translated: CASSLRDISGNTIYF.

This clone has a single count. The rearrangement links TRBV5-1 to TRBJ1-4, with TRBD1 matching over 9 bases. Losses at the gene ends were 0 bases for V and 3 bases for J; bases not matched to a gene: 3. From germline, CDR1 is SGHRS and CDR2 YFSETQ. CDR3 size: 16 residues. CDR3: CASSLDRGHPNEKLFF. CDR3 nucleotides: TGCGCCAGCAGCTTGGACAGGGGGCACCCTAATGAAAAACTGTTTTTT.

The chain couples TRBV28 to TRBJ2-1, with 9 positions matching TRBD2. CDR1 and CDR2 (germline): MDHEN, SYDVKM. The CDR3 runs 15 residues. Germline trimming cut 3 bases from V and 9 bases from J; bases unmatched to any gene: 9. CDR3 sequence reads: CASSLAGGLGTEQFF. CDR3 coding DNA: TGTGCCAGCAGTTTGGCGGGAGGGCTCGGGACTGAGCAGTTCTTC. The variable domain in full, with the rest retrieved from reference TRBV28 and TRBJ2-1, is DVKVTQSSRYLVKRTGEKVFLECVQDMDHENMFWYRQDPGLGLRLIYFSYDVKMKEKGDIPEGYSVSREKKERFSLILESASTNQTSMYLCASSLAGGLGTEQFFGPGTRLTVL.

This clone is a singleton in its sample. This rearrangement joins TRBV2 to TRBJ1-5, with D unresolved. The germline V and J ends were trimmed by 0 bases and 1 base, with 7 bases remaining between them. Germline-derived CDR1 and CDR2 are SNHLY and FYNNEI. The CDR3 loop spans 15 amino acids. The CDR3 loop reads CASSEARGSNQPQHF. The CDR3 DNA reads TGTGCCAGCAGTGAAGCACGGGGAAGCAATCAGCCCCAGCATTTT.

This sequence joins TRBV6-1 and TRBJ1-3; no reliable D call. In germline, CDR1 is MNHNS, CDR2 SASEGT. The CDR3 is made up of 12 amino acids. V was cut by 4 bases and J by 7 bases, with 8 bases left in between. The CDR3 loop is CASSAPANTIYF. For the CDR3, the DNA is TGTGCCAGCAGTGCCCCAGCGAACACCATATATTTT.